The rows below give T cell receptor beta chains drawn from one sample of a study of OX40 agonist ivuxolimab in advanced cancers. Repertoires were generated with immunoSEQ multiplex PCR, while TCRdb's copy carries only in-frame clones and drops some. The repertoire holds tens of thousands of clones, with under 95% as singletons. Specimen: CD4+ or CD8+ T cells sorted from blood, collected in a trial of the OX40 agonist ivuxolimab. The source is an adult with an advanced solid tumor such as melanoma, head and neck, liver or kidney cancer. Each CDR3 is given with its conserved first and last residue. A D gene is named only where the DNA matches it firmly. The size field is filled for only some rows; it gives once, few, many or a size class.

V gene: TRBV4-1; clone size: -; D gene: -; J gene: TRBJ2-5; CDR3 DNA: TGCGCCAGCAGCCAAGGAGGGGCGAGGGAGACCCAGTACTTC; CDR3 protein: CASSQGGARETQYF
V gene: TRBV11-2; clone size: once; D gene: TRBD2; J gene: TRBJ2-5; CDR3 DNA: TGTGCCAGCAGCTTACTGGGGACTAGCTGGGGGGAGACCCAGTACTTC; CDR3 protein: CASSLLGTSWGETQYF
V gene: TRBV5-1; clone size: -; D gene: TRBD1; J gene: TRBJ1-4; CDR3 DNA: TGCGCCAGCAGCTTATTAGAGGGGGCGGCGGAAAAACTGTTTTTT; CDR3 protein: CASSLLEGAAEKLFF
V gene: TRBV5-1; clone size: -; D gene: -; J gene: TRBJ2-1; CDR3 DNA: TGCGCCAGCAGCTTGGTCGACAGTTTCAATGAGCAGTTCTTC; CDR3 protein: CASSLVDSFNEQFF
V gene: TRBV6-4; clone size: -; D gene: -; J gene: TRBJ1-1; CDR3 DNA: TGTGCCAGACCGGGGCGCACTGAAGCTTTCTTT; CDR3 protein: CARPGRTEAFF
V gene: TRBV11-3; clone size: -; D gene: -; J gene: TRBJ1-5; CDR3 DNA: TGTGCCAGCAGCCTACAGGGTCGACAGCCCCAGCATTTT; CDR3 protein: CASSLQGRQPQHF
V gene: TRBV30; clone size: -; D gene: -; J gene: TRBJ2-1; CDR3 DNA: TGTGCCTGGAGTAGACAGGGGGGTCTAGCGGGGCGCAATGAGCAGTTCTTC; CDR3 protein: CAWSRQGGLAGRNEQFF
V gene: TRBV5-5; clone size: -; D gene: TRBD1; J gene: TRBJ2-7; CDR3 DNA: TGTGCCAGCAGTTCCCGGGACAGGAACGAGCAGTACTTC; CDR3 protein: CASSSRDRNEQYF
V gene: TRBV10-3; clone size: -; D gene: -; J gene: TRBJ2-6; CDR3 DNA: TGTGCCAGCTCTGGGGCCAACGTCCTGACTTTC; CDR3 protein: CASSGANVLTF
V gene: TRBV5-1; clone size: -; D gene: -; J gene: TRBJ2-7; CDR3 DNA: TGCGCCAGCAGCTCCCGACAGGTGGGGTCATACGAGCAGTACTTC; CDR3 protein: CASSSRQVGSYEQYF
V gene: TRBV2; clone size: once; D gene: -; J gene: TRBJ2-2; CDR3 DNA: TGTGCCAGCAGTGAAAGGGGGATTCAGAACACCGGGGAGCTGTTTTTT; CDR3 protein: CASSERGIQNTGELFF
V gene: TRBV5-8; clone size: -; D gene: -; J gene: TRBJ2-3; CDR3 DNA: TGTGCCACTCCGAACCCGGGCCCAGCCGCGGATACGCAGTATTTT; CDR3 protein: CATPNPGPAADTQYF
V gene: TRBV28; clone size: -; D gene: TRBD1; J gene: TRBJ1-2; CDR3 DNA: TGTGCCAGCAGTTTAAGACAGGGGTTAAGCTATGGCTACACCTTC; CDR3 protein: CASSLRQGLSYGYTF
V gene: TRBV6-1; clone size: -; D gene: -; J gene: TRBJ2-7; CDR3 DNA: TGTGCCAGCAGTGAATCGGGCCGTGACTACGAGCAGTACTTC; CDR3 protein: CASSESGRDYEQYF
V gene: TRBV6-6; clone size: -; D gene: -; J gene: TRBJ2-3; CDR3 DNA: TGTGCCAGCAGTTACCCTTCGTCGTTCACAGATACGCAGTATTTT; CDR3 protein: CASSYPSSFTDTQYF
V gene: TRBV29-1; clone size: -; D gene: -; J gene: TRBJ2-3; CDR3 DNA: TGCAGCGTGAGGCAGGGTTCCCCCACAGATACGCAGTATTTT; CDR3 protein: CSVRQGSPTDTQYF
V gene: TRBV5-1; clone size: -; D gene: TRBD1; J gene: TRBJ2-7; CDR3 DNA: TGCGCCAGCAGCTCCGACAGGGCCATTTCCTACGAGCAGTACTTC; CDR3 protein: CASSSDRAISYEQYF
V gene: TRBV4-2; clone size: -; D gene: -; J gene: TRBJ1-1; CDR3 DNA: TGTGCCAGCAGCCAAGAGAGACGGAACACTGAAGCTTTCTTT; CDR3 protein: CASSQERRNTEAFF
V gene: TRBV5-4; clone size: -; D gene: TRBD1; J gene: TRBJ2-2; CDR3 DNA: TGTGCCAGCACGTGGCAGGGGGACACCGGGGAGCTGTTTTTT; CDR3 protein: CASTWQGDTGELFF
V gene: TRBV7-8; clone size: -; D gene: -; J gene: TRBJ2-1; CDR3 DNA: TGTGCCAGCAGCTTAGTCGGGAGTTATGAGCAGTTCTTC; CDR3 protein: CASSLVGSYEQFF
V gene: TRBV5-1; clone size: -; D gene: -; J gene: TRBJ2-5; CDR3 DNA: TGCGCCAGCAGCCCCCCGACAGGCAGCGCTACCCAGTACTTC; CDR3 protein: CASSPPTGSATQYF
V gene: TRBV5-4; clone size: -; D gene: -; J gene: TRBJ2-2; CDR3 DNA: TGTGCCAGCAGCTTCCAGTGGCGGGTGGACGGCGGGGAGCTGTTTTTT; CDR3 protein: CASSFQWRVDGGELFF
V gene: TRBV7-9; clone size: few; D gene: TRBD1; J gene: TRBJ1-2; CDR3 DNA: TGTGCCAGCAGCCAAGGACAGGGAAACTATGGCTACACCTTC; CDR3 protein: CASSQGQGNYGYTF
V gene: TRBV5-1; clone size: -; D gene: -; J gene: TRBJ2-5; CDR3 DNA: TGCGCCAGCAGCCCAGAGACCCAGTACTTC; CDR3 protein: CASSPETQYF
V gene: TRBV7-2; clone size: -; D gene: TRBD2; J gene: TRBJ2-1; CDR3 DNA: TGTGCCAGCAGCTCCCGCGGACTAGCGGGAGGCGGTGAGCAGTTCTTC; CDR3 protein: CASSSRGLAGGGEQFF
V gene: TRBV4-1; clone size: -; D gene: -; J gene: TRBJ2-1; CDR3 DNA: TGCGCCAGCAGCCAAGCCAATTTTGTGGGACTTTCCTACAATGAGCAGTTCTTC; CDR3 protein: CASSQANFVGLSYNEQFF
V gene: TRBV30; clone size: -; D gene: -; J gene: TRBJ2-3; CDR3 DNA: TGTGCCTGTACAAAGGTGGATACGCAGTATTTT; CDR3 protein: CACTKVDTQYF
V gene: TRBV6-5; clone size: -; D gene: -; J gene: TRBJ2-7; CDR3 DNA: TGTGCCAGCAGTGACTCCTACGAGCAGTACTTC; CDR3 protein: CASSDSYEQYF
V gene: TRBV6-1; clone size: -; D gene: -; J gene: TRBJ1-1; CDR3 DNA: TGTGCCAGCAGTGAAACAGTGAACACTGAAGCTTTCTTT; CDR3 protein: CASSETVNTEAFF
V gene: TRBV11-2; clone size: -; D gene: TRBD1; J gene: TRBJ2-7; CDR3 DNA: TGTGCCAGCAGAGCGGCCGGGACAGGGCACTACGAGCAGTACTTC; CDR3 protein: CASRAAGTGHYEQYF
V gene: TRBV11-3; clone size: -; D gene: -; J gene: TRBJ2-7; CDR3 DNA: TGTGCCAGCAGCTTAGTAGCGGCGGCGGAAGAGCAGTACTTC; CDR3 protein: CASSLVAAAEEQYF
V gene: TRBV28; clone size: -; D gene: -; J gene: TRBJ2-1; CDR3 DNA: TGTGCCAGCACGAACCTCAATAACAATGAGCAGTTCTTC; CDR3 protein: CASTNLNNNEQFF
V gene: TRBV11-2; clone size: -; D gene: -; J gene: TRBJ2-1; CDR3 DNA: TGTGCCAGCAGCTTACTGGATGAGCAGTTCTTC; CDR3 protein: CASSLLDEQFF
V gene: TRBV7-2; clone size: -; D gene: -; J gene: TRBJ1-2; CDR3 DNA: TGTGCCAGCAGCTTAGGGAAGTATGGCTACACCTTC; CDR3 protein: CASSLGKYGYTF
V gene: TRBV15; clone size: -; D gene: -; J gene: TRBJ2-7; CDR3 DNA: TGTGCCACCAGCAGGAATCGATACAGCTACGAGCAGTACTTC; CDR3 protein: CATSRNRYSYEQYF
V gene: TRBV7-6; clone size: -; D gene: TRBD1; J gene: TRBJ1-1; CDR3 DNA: TGTGCCAGCAGCCCGGGACAGGGGACGTGGCAAGCTTTCTTT; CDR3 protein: CASSPGQGTWQAFF
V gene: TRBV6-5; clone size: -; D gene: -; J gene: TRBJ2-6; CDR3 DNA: TGTGCCAGCGCCCCAGGGAACGGGGCCAACGTCCTGACTTTC; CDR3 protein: CASAPGNGANVLTF
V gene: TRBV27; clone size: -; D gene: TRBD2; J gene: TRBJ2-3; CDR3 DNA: TGTGCCAGCACCCCACTAGCGGGGGCCACAGATACGCAGTATTTT; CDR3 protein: CASTPLAGATDTQYF
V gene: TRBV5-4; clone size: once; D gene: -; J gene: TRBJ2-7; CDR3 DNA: TGTGCCAGCAGCTTGTTCTTGGGGTACGAGCAGTACTTC; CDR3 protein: CASSLFLGYEQYF
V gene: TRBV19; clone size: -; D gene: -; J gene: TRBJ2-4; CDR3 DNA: TGTGCCAGTATGCCGAGCGGGTCCAAAAACATTCAGTACTTC; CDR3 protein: CASMPSGSKNIQYF
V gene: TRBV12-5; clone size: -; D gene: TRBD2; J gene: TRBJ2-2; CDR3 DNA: TGTGCTAGTGGTTTGCGGCTTAGCGGGACCGGGGAGCTGTTTTTT; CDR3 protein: CASGLRLSGTGELFF
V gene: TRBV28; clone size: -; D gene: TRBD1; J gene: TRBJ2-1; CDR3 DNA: TGTGCCAGCAGCCGCCTACAGGGGGATGAGCAGTTCTTC; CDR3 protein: CASSRLQGDEQFF
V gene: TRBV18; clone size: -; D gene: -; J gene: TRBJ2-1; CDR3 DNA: TGTGCCAGCTCACCACCGACCGGGGGGACATACAATGAGCAGTTCTTC; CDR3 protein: CASSPPTGGTYNEQFF
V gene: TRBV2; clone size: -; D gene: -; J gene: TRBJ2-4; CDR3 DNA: TGTGCCAGCAGCGTAAGTGGGAACAAAAACATTCAGTACTTC; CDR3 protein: CASSVSGNKNIQYF
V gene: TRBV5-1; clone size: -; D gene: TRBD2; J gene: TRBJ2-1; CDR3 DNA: TGCGCCAGCAGCTCGACTAGCGGGGACTACAATGAGCAGTTCTTC; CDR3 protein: CASSSTSGDYNEQFF
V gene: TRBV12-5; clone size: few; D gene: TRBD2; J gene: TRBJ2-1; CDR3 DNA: TGTGCTAGTGGTTTGTACCCCTCAGCGGGAGGGGGGTACAATGAGCAGTTCTTC; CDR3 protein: CASGLYPSAGGGYNEQFF
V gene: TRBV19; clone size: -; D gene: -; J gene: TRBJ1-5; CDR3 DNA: TGTGCCAGTAGTATAGGGGCAAGACTCAATCAGCCCCAGCATTTT; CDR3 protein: CASSIGARLNQPQHF
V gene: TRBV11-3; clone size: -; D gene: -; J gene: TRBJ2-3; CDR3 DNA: TGTGCCAGCAGCTTGGAAAGGGCCGGAGATACGCAGTATTTT; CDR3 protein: CASSLERAGDTQYF
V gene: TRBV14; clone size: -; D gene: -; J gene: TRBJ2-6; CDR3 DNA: TGTGCCAGCAGCCAAGCGATCGTCGGAGGGAATAGATTCTCTGGGGCCAACGTCCTGACTTTC; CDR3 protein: CASSQAIVGGNRFSGANVLTF
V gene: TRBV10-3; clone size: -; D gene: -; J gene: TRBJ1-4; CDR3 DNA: TGTGCCATTACCATGGAAACTAATGAAAAACTGTTTTTT; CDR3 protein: CAITMETNEKLFF
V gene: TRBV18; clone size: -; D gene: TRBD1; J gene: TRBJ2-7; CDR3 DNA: TGTGCCAGCTCACAAGACAGGGTGAATGCCTACGAGCAGTACTTC; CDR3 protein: CASSQDRVNAYEQYF
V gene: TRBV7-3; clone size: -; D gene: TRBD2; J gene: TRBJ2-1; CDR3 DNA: TGTGCCAGCAGCTATAGCGGGAGCTCCTACAATGAGCAGTTCTTC; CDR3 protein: CASSYSGSSYNEQFF
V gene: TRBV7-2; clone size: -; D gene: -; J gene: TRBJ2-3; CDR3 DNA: TGTGCCAGCAGCCTCGTAGAAGATACGCAGTATTTT; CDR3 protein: CASSLVEDTQYF
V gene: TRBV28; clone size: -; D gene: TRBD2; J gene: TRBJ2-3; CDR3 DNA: TGTGCCGTTTCACGGGGGGATGGCACAGATACGCAGTATTTT; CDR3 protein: CAVSRGDGTDTQYF